This entry describes one T cell receptor (beta chain). Its antigen is undetermined. Over chemoradiotherapy, repertoires were sampled more than once. Measured with immunoSEQ multiplex PCR; TCRdb has only the in-frame clones, and not every one. The sample includes roughly 34,000 clones, roughly 78% of them seen just once. This specimen comes from a study of chemoradiotherapy in HPV16-positive cancers. The wider study: A couple of HPV16-positive patients' cells yielded candidate HPV-specific clones and common motifs.

Overall study findings and caveats: Only a couple of HPV16-positive patients supplied the functional HPV-specificity definition. During treatment, candidate HPV-specific clones and E7-related motifs expanded in tumor.

The CDR3 covers 12 residues. Deletions cut 1 base from V and 6 bases from J, with 6 bases between. Germline CDR1 SEHNR, CDR2 FQNEAQ (reference sequence). J is TRBJ1-2 and V is TRBV7-9, with D perhaps TRBD1 (6 bases). The origin of this receptor is a human donor with HPV-associated anogenital cancer. This specimen was blood, taken from a patient who underwent chemoradiotherapy. The CDR3 bases are TGTGCCAGCAGCTTAGACAGGGATGGCTACACCTTC. Translated, it gives CASSLDRDGYTF.